This T cell receptor (beta chain) emerged from a study of regulatory T cells in long-lasting Graves disease. Study background: By definition, persistent Graves' disease involved antithyroid drugs for over 5 years alongside positive TSH receptor antibodies.

Time point here: persistent/refractory GD, antithyroid drugs over 5 years with positive TRAb. Isolated PBMC RNA provided the starting material for the TCR library. Diagnosis followed American Thyroid Association guidelines for Graves' disease. EDTA tubes received nine milliliters of drawn peripheral blood. This clonotype was counted only a few times. TCR beta libraries were built with iRepertoire HTBI primers and Arm-PCR of CDR3 regions. Original processing notes: Identification of gene segments yielded some 61 TRBV and 14 TRBJ across samples. From the multiplex PCR reads, TCRdb called clonotypes with MiXCR, one entry per CDR3 protein. TCRdb assigned the V and J calls; the authors' analysis was not used. Among about 470,000 distinct CDR3 sequences, 20% were seen once, and the ten largest hold 6.5% to 8%. Germline CDR1 MNHEY, CDR2 SVGAGI. V lost 2 bases and J lost 5, with 18 bases in between. The length of the CDR3 is 17 residues.

The sequences come from peripheral blood mononuclear cells (PBMCs), collected when the disease was refractory, from a patient treated with antithyroid drugs. The gene calls are TRBV6-5 and TRBJ2-2, with D perhaps TRBD1 or TRBD2 (5 bases each). The TCR originated in a female donor with Graves disease. Here the CDR3 DNA reads TGTGCCAGCAGTTACACCAAACCCGGGGCTCGAACCGGGGAGCTGTTTTTT. Protein product: CASSYTKPGARTGELFF.